The next 22 T cell receptor beta chains were all read from a single sample in a study of T cell responses to AZD1222 COVID-19 vaccine. Sequenced by immunoSEQ multiplex PCR; TCRdb stores in-frame clones only, minus some. In the table there are 150,000 or so clones, about 90% of which are singletons. The material was peripheral blood, obtained 28 days after the second AZD1222 dose. These receptor sequences come from an adult who received the AZD1222 COVID-19 vaccine.

This chain joins TRBV9 and TRBJ1-1; D uncertain. Deletions cut 3 bases from V and 1 base from J, with 10 bases between. There are 14 residues in the CDR3. The germline CDR1 and CDR2 sequences are SGDLS and YYNGEE. CDR3 in DNA: TGTGCCAGCAGCGGATACCAGAAGAACACTGAAGCTTTCTTT. Its protein product is CASSGYQKNTEAFF.

This clone came up a few times. The chain combines TRBV19 with TRBJ2-1; possibly TRBD1 for D (5 bases). The CDR3 is 13 amino acids. V dropped 4 bases and J dropped 9 bases, with 13 bases sitting between them. Germline CDR1 LNHDA, CDR2 SQIVND (reference sequence). CDR3 bases: TGTGCCAGTAGTAGTCTCAAGGGGCTTGAGCAGTTCTTC. It yields the protein CASSSLKGLEQFF.

The chain combines TRBV5-4 with TRBJ2-3, with 9 bases aligning to TRBD2. There are 16 residues in the CDR3. CDR1 SGHNT and CDR2 YYREEE come from the germline V gene (reference sequence). The ends lost 1 base at V and 3 bases at J; junction bases unmatched: 6. CDR3 nucleotide sequence: TGTGCCAGCAGCTTGCTGGGGCTAGCGGGGACAGATACGCAGTATTTT. Amino acid sequence: CASSLLGLAGTDTQYF.

This clone was observed a single time. Compared with germline, one end of the junction differs, possibly owing to a read error. CDR3 protein: CANSSGLAGGFGRTDTQYF. The CDR3 DNA sequence: TGTGCCAACAGCTCCGGACTAGCGGGAGGATTCGGGCGCACAGATACGCAGTATTTT. This chain joins TRBV9 and TRBJ2-3; 14 bases match TRBD2. The germline gives CDR1 SGDLS, CDR2 YYNGEE. The CDR3 contains 19 residues.

The chain has TRBV19 and TRBJ2-6; 7 bases are shared with TRBD1. After removal of 7 bases from V and 3 bases from J, the junction contained 6 bases not matched to a gene. The CDR3 is 15 residues long. Germline CDR1 reads LNHDA; CDR2 reads SQIVND (reference sequence). The DNA of the CDR3 is TGTGCCAGTACTCATCAGGGGGATGGGGCCAACGTCCTGACTTTC. Protein sequence: CASTHQGDGANVLTF.

V usage is TRBV28 and J usage is TRBJ1-5, with a possible D match to TRBD1 (6 bases). V lost 3 bases and J lost 7, with 13 bases in between. Germline V CDR1 and CDR2: MDHEN, SYDVKM. This CDR3 is built from 14 residues. For the CDR3, the DNA is TGTGCCAGCAGTTTTGGGGGGGGCGACCAGCCCCAGCATTTT. Encoded protein: CASSFGGGDQPQHF.

The CDR3 spells CASSLGGNYGYTF. The DNA of the CDR3 is TGTGCCAGCAGCCTGGGGGGTAACTATGGCTACACCTTC. V usage is TRBV7-9 and J usage is TRBJ1-2; the D gene is possibly TRBD1 (5 bases). The CDR3 consists of 13 residues. The germline V gene encodes CDR1 SEHNR and CDR2 FQNEAQ (reference sequence). Trimming left V 5 bases short and J 1 base short, with 8 bases between.

This chain joins TRBV5-1 and TRBJ1-4; D uncertain. V lost 2 bases, J lost 3 bases, and 11 bases lay in between. The CDR3 spans 15 residues. The germline V gene encodes CDR1 SGHRS and CDR2 YFSETQ. CDR3 residues: CASSFEGNPNEKLFF. The CDR3 DNA reads TGCGCCAGCAGCTTCGAGGGCAACCCTAATGAAAAACTGTTTTTT.

This clone has just one count. This chain links TRBV19 with TRBJ1-6, with 11 nucleotides matching TRBD1. Germline V gene lookup returns CDR1 LNHDA and CDR2 SQIVND (reference sequence). The CDR3 runs 17 residues. J lost 10 bases, V lost 4 bases, and 12 bases had no gene match. CDR3 DNA sequence: TGTGCCAGTAGTACCTCCGGACAGGGGGCTCCTAGGTCACCCCTCCACTTT. Protein product: CASSTSGQGAPRSPLHF.

This chain joins TRBV7-9 and TRBJ1-2; D possibly corresponds to TRBD1 (5 bases). This CDR3 contains 14 residues. V dropped 0 bases and J dropped 8 bases, with 13 bases sitting between them. Germline values: CDR1 SEHNR, CDR2 FQNEAQ (reference sequence). Written as DNA, the CDR3 is TGTGCCAGCAGCTTAGCGGGACCAGGGCACGGCTACACCTTC. This gives the protein CASSLAGPGHGYTF. The full variable domain, its missing parts supplied by reference TRBV7-9 and TRBJ1-2, is DTGVSQNPRHKITKRGQNVTFRCDPISEHNRLYWYRQTLGQGPEFLTYFQNEAQLEKSRLLSDRFSAERPKGSFSTLEIQRTEQGDSAMYLCASSLAGPGHGYTFGSGTRLTVV.

V gene TRBV4-1 combines with J gene TRBJ2-1; D uncertain. Germline CDR1 is MGHRA and CDR2 is YSYEKL. The CDR3 loop spans 15 amino acids. V was shortened by 2 bases and J by 1 base, with 9 bases between the two germline ends. The CDR3 protein is CASSQSGGSYNEQFF. In DNA form, the CDR3 reads TGCGCCAGCAGCCAATCAGGTGGATCCTACAATGAGCAGTTCTTC.

A single count supports this clone. The chain links TRBV7-2 to TRBJ2-1; weak D call: TRBD2 (6 bases). Germline-derived CDR1 and CDR2 are SGHTA and FQGNSA. The CDR3 is made up of 15 amino acids. Trimming shortened V by 7 bases and J by 6 bases, and 19 bases separated the two germline ends. The CDR3 DNA is TGTGCCAGCAAACACCGAACGGGAGCGGTCAATGAGCAGTTCTTC. Its translation: CASKHRTGAVNEQFF.

The V gene is TRBV19, the J gene TRBJ2-7; 7 bases match TRBD2. In germline, CDR1 is LNHDA, CDR2 SQIVND (reference sequence). V dropped 3 bases and J dropped 4; count of bases not matched to a gene: 6. The CDR3 runs to 14 residues. This CDR3 reads CASSMEASGYEQYF. The CDR3 coding sequence is TGTGCCAGTAGTATGGAGGCTAGCGGTTACGAGCAGTACTTC. The full variable domain, with the rest looked up from reference TRBV19 and TRBJ2-7, is DGGITQSPKYLFRKEGQNVTLSCEQNLNHDAMYWYRQDPGQGLRLIYYSQIVNDFQKGDIAEGYSVSREKKESFPLTVTSAQKNPTAFYLCASSMEASGYEQYFGPGTRLTVT.

This clone was seen a few times. This chain joins TRBV6-4 and TRBJ2-3, with 9 positions matching TRBD2. The CDR3 has 15 amino acids. The junction had 5 bases not matched to a gene; V was cut back by 4 bases and J by 3 bases. Germline CDR1 MRHNA, CDR2 SNTAGT. The CDR3 protein is CASSGESGRTDTQYF. CDR3 in DNA: TGTGCCAGCAGTGGGGAGAGCGGGAGGACAGATACGCAGTATTTT.

The rearrangement links TRBV5-6 to TRBJ2-4, with D possibly being TRBD2 (5 bases). The germline V gene encodes CDR1 SGHDT and CDR2 YYEEEE. The CDR3 length is 14 residues. V lost 0 bases to trimming and J lost 1 base, with 5 bases between them. The CDR3 region is CASSLAGAKNIQYF. In nucleotides, the CDR3 is TGTGCCAGCAGCTTGGCGGGGGCCAAAAACATTCAGTACTTC.

This clone showed up just a few times. V usage is TRBV20-1 and J usage is TRBJ1-5; D gene uncertain. This CDR3 is 12 amino acids long. Trimming pared 3 bases from V and 7 bases from J, leaving 10 bases between. CDR1 DFQATT and CDR2 SNEGSKA come from the germline V gene (reference sequence). CDR3 nucleotides: TGCAGTGCTAGTGGCGGGGAACAGCCCCAGCATTTT. This gives the protein CSASGGEQPQHF.

The chain couples TRBV27 to TRBJ2-1; D is unresolved. Trimming took 3 bases from V and 0 from J, leaving 9 bases between them. The CDR3 has 15 residues. Looked up from germline, CDR1 is MNHEY and CDR2 is SMNVEV (reference sequence). The CDR3 reads CASSFGLLSYNEQFF. CDR3 DNA: TGTGCCAGCAGTTTCGGGCTCCTCTCCTACAATGAGCAGTTCTTC.

The chain combines TRBV7-2 with TRBJ2-5, with 10 positions matching TRBD1. The CDR3 has 14 residues. Germline V CDR1 and CDR2: SGHTA, FQGNSA. Trimming removed 4 bases from V and 5 bases from J; junction bases left unmatched: 4. CDR3 in amino acids: CASSSTGGRETQYF. The CDR3 DNA sequence: TGTGCCAGCAGCTCGACAGGGGGCAGGGAGACCCAGTACTTC.

CDR3 DNA sequence: TGTGCCAGTAGTAGTAGGGGGGGAGGAAAAACTGAAGCTTTCTTT. As protein: CASSSRGGGKTEAFF. The gene calls are TRBV19 and TRBJ1-1; D is perhaps TRBD1 (6 bases). Trimming took off 4 bases at V and 5 bases at J, with 17 bases between the two ends. Germline CDR1 reads LNHDA; CDR2 reads SQIVND (reference sequence). CDR3 length: 15 residues.

Here the CDR3 DNA reads TGCGCCAGCAGCTTGGGGAATAAGTACAATGAGCAGTTCTTC. Translated, it gives CASSLGNKYNEQFF. This chain joins TRBV5-1 and TRBJ2-1; D ambiguous. Per the germline V gene, CDR1 is SGHRS and CDR2 is YFSETQ. The V gene lost 0 bases and the J gene lost 4 bases, with 8 bases spanning the gap. The length of the CDR3 is 14 residues.

The chain employs TRBV6-4 and TRBJ2-2; TRBD2 agrees at 7 bases. The germline gives CDR1 MRHNA, CDR2 SNTAGT. The CDR3 length is 16 residues. V dropped 3 bases and J dropped 4; count of bases not matched to a gene: 8. For the CDR3, the DNA is TGTGCCAGCAGTGAGTCTAGCGGAACCATCACCGGGGAGCTGTTTTTT. Translated: CASSESSGTITGELFF.

V gene TRBV7-3 combines with J gene TRBJ2-7, with 7 bases identical to TRBD2. The length of the CDR3 is 14 residues. With 5 bases clipped from V and 2 bases from J, the junction kept 6 bases outside the gene matches. The V gene's germline CDR1 is SGHTA and CDR2 FQGTGA. The CDR3: CASSVRGGAYEQYF. CDR3 nucleotides: TGTGCCAGCAGCGTAAGGGGAGGGGCCTACGAGCAGTACTTC.